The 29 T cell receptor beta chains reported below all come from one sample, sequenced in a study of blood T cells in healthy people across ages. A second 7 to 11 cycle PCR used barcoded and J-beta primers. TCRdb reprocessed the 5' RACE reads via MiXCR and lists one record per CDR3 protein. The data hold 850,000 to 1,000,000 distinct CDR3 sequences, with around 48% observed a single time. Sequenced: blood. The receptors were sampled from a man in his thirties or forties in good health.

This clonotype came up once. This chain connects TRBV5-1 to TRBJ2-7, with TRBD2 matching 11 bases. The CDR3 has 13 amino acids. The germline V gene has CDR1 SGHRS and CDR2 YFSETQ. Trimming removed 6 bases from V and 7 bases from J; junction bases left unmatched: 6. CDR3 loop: CASTRLAGKEQYF. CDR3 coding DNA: TGCGCCAGCACAAGACTAGCGGGGAAGGAGCAGTACTTC.

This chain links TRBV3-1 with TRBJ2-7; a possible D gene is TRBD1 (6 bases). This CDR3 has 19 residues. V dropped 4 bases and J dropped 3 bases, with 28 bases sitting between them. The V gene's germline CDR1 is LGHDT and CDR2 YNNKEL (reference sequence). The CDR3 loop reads CASSPYTRDNPSRYYEQYF. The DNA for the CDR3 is TGTGCCAGCAGCCCGTATACTCGGGACAACCCCTCCCGGTACTACGAGCAGTACTTC.

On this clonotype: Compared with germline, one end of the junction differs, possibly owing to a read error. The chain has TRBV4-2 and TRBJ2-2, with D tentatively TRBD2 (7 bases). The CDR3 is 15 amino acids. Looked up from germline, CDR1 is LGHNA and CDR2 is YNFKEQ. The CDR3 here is CAGSISGGANGELFF. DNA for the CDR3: TGTGCCGGCAGCATTAGTGGGGGGGCCAACGGGGAGCTGTTTTTT.

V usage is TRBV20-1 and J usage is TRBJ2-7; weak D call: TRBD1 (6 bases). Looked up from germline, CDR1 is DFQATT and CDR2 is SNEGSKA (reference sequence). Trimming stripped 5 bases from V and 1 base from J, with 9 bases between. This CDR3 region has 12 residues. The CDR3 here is CSAYRASYEQYF. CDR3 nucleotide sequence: TGCAGTGCTTACAGGGCTTCCTACGAGCAGTACTTC.

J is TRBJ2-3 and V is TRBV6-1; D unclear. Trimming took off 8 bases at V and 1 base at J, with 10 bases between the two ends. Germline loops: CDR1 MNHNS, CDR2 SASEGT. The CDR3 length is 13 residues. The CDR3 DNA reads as TGTGCCAGCTACGACCAAGGCACAGATACGCAGTATTTT. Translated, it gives CASYDQGTDTQYF.

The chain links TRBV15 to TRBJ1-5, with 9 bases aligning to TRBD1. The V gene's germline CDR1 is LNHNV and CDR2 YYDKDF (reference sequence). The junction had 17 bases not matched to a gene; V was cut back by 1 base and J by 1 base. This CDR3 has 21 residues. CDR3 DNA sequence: TGTGCCACCAGCAGAGGGCAAAACTCTCCCCTGACAGGGGGAAGCAATCAGCCCCAGCATTTT. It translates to CATSRGQNSPLTGGSNQPQHF.

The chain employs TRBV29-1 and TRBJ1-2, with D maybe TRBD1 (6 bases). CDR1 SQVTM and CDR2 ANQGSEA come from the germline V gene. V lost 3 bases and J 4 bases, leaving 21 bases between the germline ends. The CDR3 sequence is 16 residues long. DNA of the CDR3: TGCAGCGTTGATTCCTCCTCGACAGGACCACTCTATGGCTACACCTTC. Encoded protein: CSVDSSSTGPLYGYTF.

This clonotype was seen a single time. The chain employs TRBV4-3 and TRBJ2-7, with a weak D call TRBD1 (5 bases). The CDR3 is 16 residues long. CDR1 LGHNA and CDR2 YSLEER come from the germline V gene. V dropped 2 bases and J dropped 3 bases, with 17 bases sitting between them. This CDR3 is CASSQLPTGGLYEQYF. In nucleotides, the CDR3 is TGCGCCAGCAGCCAACTCCCAACAGGTGGCCTCTACGAGCAGTACTTC.

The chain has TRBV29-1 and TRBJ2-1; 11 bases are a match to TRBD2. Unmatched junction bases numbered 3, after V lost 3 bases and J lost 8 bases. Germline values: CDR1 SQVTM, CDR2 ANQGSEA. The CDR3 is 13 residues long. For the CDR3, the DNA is TGCAGCGTTGATCTAGCGGGGGGCGATGAGCAGTTCTTC. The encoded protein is CSVDLAGGDEQFF.

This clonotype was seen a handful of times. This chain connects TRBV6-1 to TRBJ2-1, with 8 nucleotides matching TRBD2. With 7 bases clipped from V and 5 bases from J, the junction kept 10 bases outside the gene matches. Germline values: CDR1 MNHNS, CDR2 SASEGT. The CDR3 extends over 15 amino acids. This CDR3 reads CASIGPGLGDNEQFF. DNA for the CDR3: TGTGCCAGCATCGGTCCGGGACTAGGGGACAATGAGCAGTTCTTC.

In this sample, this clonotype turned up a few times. CDR3 DNA: TGTGCCAGCAGCCAACGGGCTAGCGGAAACAATGAGCAGTTCTTC. Translated, it gives CASSQRASGNNEQFF. This rearrangement joins TRBV4-2 to TRBJ2-1, with 7 bases matching TRBD2. In germline, CDR1 is LGHNA, CDR2 YNFKEQ. This CDR3 contains 15 residues. Trimming at V came to 2 bases and at J to 5 bases, leaving 6 bases not matched to a gene.

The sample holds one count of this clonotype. This chain's CDR3 is CASSWDRDLGTEAFF. The CDR3 region has the DNA TGTGCCAGCAGCTGGGACAGGGATCTTGGCACTGAAGCTTTCTTT. This sequence joins TRBV7-9 and TRBJ1-1; 9 positions match TRBD1. V trimming: 4 bases; J trimming: 4 bases; junction bases outside the gene matches: 7. This CDR3 has 15 amino acids. The germline CDR1 and CDR2 sequences are SEHNR and FQNEAQ (reference sequence).

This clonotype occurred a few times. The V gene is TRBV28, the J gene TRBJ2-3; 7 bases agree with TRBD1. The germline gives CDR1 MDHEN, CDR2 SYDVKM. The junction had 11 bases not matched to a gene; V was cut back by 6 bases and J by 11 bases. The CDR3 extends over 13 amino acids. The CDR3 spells CASSAKTGIKQYF. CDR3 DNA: TGTGCCAGCAGCGCCAAGACAGGGATAAAGCAGTATTTT.

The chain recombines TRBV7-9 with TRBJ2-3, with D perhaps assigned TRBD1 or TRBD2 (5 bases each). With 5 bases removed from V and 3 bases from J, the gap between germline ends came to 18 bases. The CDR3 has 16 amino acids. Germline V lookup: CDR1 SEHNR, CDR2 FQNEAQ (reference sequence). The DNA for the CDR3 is TGTGCCAGCAGCCCCGGGACGGGCTTGTGGACAGATACGCAGTATTTT. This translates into CASSPGTGLWTDTQYF. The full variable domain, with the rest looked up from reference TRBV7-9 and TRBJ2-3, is DTGVSQNPRHKITKRGQNVTFRCDPISEHNRLYWYRQTLGQGPEFLTYFQNEAQLEKSRLLSDRFSAERPKGSFSTLEIQRTEQGDSAMYLCASSPGTGLWTDTQYFGPGTRLTVL.

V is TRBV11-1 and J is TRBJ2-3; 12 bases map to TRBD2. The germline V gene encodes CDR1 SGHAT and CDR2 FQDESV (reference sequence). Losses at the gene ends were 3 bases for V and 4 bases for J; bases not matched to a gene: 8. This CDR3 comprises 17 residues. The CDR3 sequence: CASSLFKASGGADTQYF. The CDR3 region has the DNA TGTGCCAGCAGCTTGTTCAAGGCTAGCGGGGGGGCAGATACGCAGTATTTT. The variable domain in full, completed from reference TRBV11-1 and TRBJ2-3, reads EAEVAQSPRYKITEKSQAVAFWCDPISGHATLYWYRQILGQGPELLVQFQDESVVDDSQLPKDRFSAERLKGVDSTLKIQPAELGDSAMYLCASSLFKASGGADTQYFGPGTRLTVL.

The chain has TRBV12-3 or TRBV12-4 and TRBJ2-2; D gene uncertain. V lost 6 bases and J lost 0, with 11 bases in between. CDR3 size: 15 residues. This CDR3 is CASRPRQPNTGELFF. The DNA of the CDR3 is TGTGCCAGCAGACCCCGTCAGCCGAACACCGGGGAGCTGTTTTTT.

The CDR3 DNA reads as TGTGCCAGCAGCGATGGACTCCTAGAGCAGTTCTTC. Residues: CASSDGLLEQFF. This chain uses TRBV7-2 with TRBJ2-1; D might be TRBD2 (5 bases). V was cut by 5 bases and J by 10 bases, with 12 bases left in between. Germline CDR1 SGHTA, CDR2 FQGNSA. CDR3 length equals 12 residues.

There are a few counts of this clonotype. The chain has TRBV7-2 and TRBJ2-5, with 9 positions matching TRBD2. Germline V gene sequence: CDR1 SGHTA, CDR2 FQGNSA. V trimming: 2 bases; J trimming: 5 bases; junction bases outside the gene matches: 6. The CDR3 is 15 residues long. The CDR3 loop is CASSLQRGVYETQYF. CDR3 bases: TGTGCCAGCAGCTTACAGCGGGGGGTTTATGAGACCCAGTACTTC.

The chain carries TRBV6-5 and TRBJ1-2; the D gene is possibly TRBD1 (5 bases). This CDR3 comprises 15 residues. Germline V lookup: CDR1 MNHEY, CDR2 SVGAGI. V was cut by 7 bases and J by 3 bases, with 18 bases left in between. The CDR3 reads CASTTQTGRDYGYTF. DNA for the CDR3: TGTGCCAGCACAACTCAGACCGGCAGGGACTATGGCTACACCTTC.

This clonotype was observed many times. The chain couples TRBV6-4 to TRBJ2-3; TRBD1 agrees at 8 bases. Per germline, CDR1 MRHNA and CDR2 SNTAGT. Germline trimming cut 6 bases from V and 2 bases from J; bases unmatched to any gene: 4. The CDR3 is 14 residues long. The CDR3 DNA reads TGTGCCAGCAGACCGACAGGGGACACAGATACGCAGTATTTT. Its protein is CASRPTGDTDTQYF.

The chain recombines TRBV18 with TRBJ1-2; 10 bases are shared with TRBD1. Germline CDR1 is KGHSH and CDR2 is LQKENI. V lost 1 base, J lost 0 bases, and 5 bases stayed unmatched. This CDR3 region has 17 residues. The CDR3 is CASSPQDRGETNYGYTF. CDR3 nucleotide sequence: TGTGCCAGCTCACCACAGGACAGGGGGGAGACTAACTATGGCTACACCTTC.

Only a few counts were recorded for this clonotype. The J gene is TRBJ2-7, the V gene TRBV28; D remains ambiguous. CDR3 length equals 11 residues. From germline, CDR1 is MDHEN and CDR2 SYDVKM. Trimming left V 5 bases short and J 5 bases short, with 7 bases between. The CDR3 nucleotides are TGTGCCAGCAGTGATGGGAACGAGCAGTACTTC. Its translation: CASSDGNEQYF.

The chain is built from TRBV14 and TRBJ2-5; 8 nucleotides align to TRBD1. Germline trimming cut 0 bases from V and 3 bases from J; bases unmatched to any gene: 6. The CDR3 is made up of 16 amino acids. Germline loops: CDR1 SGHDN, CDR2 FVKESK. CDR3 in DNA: TGTGCCAGCAGCCAAGATCAAACAGGGGGTAAAGAGACCCAGTACTTC. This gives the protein CASSQDQTGGKETQYF.

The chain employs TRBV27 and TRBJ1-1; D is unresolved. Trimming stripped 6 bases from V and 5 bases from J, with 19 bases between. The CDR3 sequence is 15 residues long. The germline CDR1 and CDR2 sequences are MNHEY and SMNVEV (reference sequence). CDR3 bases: TGTGCCAGCAGCCCCCATGCCCCTACATGGACTGAAGCTTTCTTT. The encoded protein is CASSPHAPTWTEAFF.

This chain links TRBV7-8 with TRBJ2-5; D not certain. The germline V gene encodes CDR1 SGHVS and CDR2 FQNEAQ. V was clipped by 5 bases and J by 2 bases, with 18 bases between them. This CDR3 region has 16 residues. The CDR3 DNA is TGTGCCAGCAGCCCAGAAGGTGGGTCTATACAAGAGACCCAGTACTTC. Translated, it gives CASSPEGGSIQETQYF.

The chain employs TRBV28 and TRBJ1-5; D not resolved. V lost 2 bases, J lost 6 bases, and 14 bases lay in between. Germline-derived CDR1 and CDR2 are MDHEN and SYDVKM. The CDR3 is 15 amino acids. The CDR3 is CASSLPSGMGQPQHF. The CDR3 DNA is TGTGCCAGCAGTTTACCGTCGGGGATGGGTCAGCCCCAGCATTTT.

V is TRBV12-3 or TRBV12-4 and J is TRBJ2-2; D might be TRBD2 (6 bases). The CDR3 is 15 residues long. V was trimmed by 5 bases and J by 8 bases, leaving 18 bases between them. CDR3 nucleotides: TGTGCCAGCAGTAGACTAGTCTCTTTTTCTGGGGAGCTGTTTTTT. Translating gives CASSRLVSFSGELFF.

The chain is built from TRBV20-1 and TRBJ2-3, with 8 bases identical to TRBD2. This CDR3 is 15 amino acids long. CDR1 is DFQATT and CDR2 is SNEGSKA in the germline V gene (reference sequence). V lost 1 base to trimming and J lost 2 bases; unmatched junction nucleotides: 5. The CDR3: CSARVGGGTTDTQYF. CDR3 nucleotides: TGCAGTGCTAGAGTGGGCGGGGGGACCACAGATACGCAGTATTTT.

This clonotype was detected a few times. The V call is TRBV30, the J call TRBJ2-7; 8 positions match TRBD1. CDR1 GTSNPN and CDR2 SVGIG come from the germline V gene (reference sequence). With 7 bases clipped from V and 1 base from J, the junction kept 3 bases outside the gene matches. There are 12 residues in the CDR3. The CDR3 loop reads CAYTGGSYEQYF. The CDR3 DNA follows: TGTGCCTACACAGGGGGGTCCTACGAGCAGTACTTC.